This TCR beta chain was obtained from a study of blood T cell repertoires in COVID-19. About the study: T cells, B-cell-depleted T cells, or PBMCs provided the cDNA or gDNA that served as material.

Patients at the Seattle site were enrolled during active infection and followed longitudinally. Original processing notes: Estimates of nucleated cell counts were drawn from the amplification of reference gene primers. Assay used: immunoSEQ multiplex PCR; TCRdb lists only in-frame clones, some missing. V and J calls and clone size come straight from that table; D and trimming were deduced from the DNA. The data contain approximately 230,000 clones, 70% to 90% of them singletons. Sequences were obtained from peripheral blood. This TCR came from a woman in her thirties with COVID-19, enrolled during active disease.

CDR3 in amino acids: CASSLQGPGTGELFF. The CDR3 DNA follows: TGCGCCAGCAGCTTGCAGGGGCCGGGCACCGGGGAGCTGTTTTTT. The V gene is TRBV5-1, the J gene TRBJ2-2, with TRBD1 as a possible D gene (6 bases). Germline V gene lookup returns CDR1 SGHRS and CDR2 YFSETQ. This CDR3 spans 15 amino acids. V gave up 1 base and J gave up 4 bases, with 11 bases separating them.